A selection of T cell receptor beta chains follows, all from one sample in a study of shared clonotypes between healthy human individuals. Clones were sequenced by immunoSEQ multiplex PCR, and TCRdb holds only the in-frame ones, with some missing. This table holds about 2.4 million clones, 90% to 95% found once. The specimen was naive CD4+ T cells from PBMCs. The origin of the receptors is a man aged 18 to 35 in good health. Some clones in this sample may be carry-over from other donors' samples. Each CDR3 is given with its conserved first and last residue. The D gene is left open where the match is weak. Rows may omit the clone size; those that give it use once, few, many or a size class.

V	D	J	size	DNA	CDR3
TRBV5-1	TRBD1	TRBJ2-1	once	TGCGCCAGCAGCCCGGGACAGTCCTACAATGAGCAGTTCTTC	CASSPGQSYNEQFF
TRBV15	.	TRBJ2-6	.	TGTGCCACCAGCAGAGCGGGCTCTGGGGCCAACGTCCTGACTTTC	CATSRAGSGANVLTF
TRBV7-7	TRBD1	TRBJ2-1	.	TGTGCCAGCAGCGTGAGACAGGGGGCTAACAATGAGCAGTTCTTC	CASSVRQGANNEQFF
TRBV10-3	.	TRBJ2-7	.	TGTGCCATCAGTGAGTCGCGAGACGAGCAGTACTTC	CAISESRDEQYF
TRBV28	.	TRBJ2-7	.	TGTGCCAGCAGTCCCATGACAGGGAGGTACGAGCAGTACTTC	CASSPMTGRYEQYF
TRBV28	TRBD2	TRBJ2-7	.	TGTGCCAGCGCCCTCGGGGGGACCATCTCCTACGAGCAGTACTTC	CASALGGTISYEQYF
TRBV11-1	.	TRBJ2-7	.	TGTGCCAGCAGCCCCTCGGGGGCCAGATCCTACGAGCAGTACTTC	CASSPSGARSYEQYF
TRBV28	TRBD1	TRBJ2-5	.	TGTGCCAGCAGTTTAACAGGGGTGAGGGGAGAGACCCAGTACTTC	CASSLTGVRGETQYF
TRBV7-2	TRBD1	TRBJ1-1	few	TGTGCCAGCAGCCCACAGGGGTTTGAAGCTTTCTTT	CASSPQGFEAFF
TRBV5-4	.	TRBJ2-6	.	TGTGCCAGCTCACTCCGGCAGGGTGAGACCAACGTCCTGACTTTC	CASSLRQGETNVLTF
TRBV7-9	.	TRBJ2-7	once	TGTGCCAGCAGCTTAGATGTGGGAGGCAGGTGGCACGAGCAGTACTTC	CASSLDVGGRWHEQYF
TRBV10-3	.	TRBJ2-2	.	TGTGCCACCCTACACCCAAAGGACACCGGGGAGCTGTTTTTT	CATLHPKDTGELFF
TRBV28	.	TRBJ1-5	.	TGTGCCAGCGGGGGCGGGAGGGGCAATCAGCCCCAGCATTTT	CASGGGRGNQPQHF
TRBV5-4	.	TRBJ2-4	.	TGTGCCAGCAGCGGTACCTCGTCGGGAGTCAAAAACATTCAGTACTTC	CASSGTSSGVKNIQYF
TRBV18	TRBD1	TRBJ2-7	.	TGTGCCAGCTCACCGGCGCAGGGGGCCTACGAGCAGTACTTC	CASSPAQGAYEQYF
TRBV5-1	.	TRBJ1-1	.	TGCGCCAGCAGCTCCCAGATGAACACTGAAGCTTTCTTT	CASSSQMNTEAFF
TRBV5-1	TRBD1	TRBJ2-7	.	TGCGCCAGCAGCTCTGCGGGACAGGGTAAGTGGGAGCAGTACTTC	CASSSAGQGKWEQYF
TRBV25-1	.	TRBJ1-6	.	TGTGCCAGCAGTTGGACCGGGAATTCACCCCTCCACTTT	CASSWTGNSPLHF
TRBV18	.	TRBJ2-1	.	TGTGCCAGCTCGCCTCTAGAGGGATCTTACAATGAGCAGTTCTTC	CASSPLEGSYNEQFF
TRBV9	TRBD2	TRBJ2-7	.	TGTGCCAGCAGCGTAGGCGGGAGGCAGTCCTACGAGCAGTACTTC	CASSVGGRQSYEQYF
TRBV7-9	.	TRBJ1-1	.	TGTGCCAGCAGCTGGGGGGTGACTGAAGCTTTCTTT	CASSWGVTEAFF
TRBV28	.	TRBJ2-7	.	TGTGCCAGCAGTTTCCGGACCGTATACTCCTACGAGCAGTACTTC	CASSFRTVYSYEQYF
TRBV7-2	.	TRBJ2-7	.	TGTGCCAGCAGCTTAGCGAGCCTTATAACAGGCGAGCAGTACTTC	CASSLASLITGEQYF
TRBV7-9	.	TRBJ2-7	.	TGTGCCAGCAGCATTCAACGCTCCTACGAGCAGTACTTC	CASSIQRSYEQYF
TRBV11-2	TRBD1	TRBJ2-2	.	TGTGCCAGCTCCCGAAAGGGACAGGGTGGGCCCGGGGAGCTGTTTTTT	CASSRKGQGGPGELFF
TRBV29-1	TRBD2	TRBJ2-3	.	TGCAGCGTTGAAGATCTACTAGCGGGCCTCACAGATACGCAGTATTTT	CSVEDLLAGLTDTQYF
TRBV10-1	.	TRBJ1-5	.	TGCGCCAGCAGTGAGCAGGGGAAAGGTCAGCCCCAGCATTTT	CASSEQGKGQPQHF
TRBV11-2	.	TRBJ2-2	.	TGTGCCAGCAGCTTAGACGGTACCGGGGAGCTGTTTTTT	CASSLDGTGELFF
TRBV18	.	TRBJ1-2	.	TGTGCCAGCTCACTCGCGAAAGGGGGATGGAATGGCTACACCTTC	CASSLAKGGWNGYTF
TRBV28	.	TRBJ2-1	.	TGTGCCAGCAGCCGACAAAACAATGAGCAGTTCTTC	CASSRQNNEQFF
TRBV5-4	.	TRBJ1-2	.	TGTGCCAGCAGTTCTCGGGACGTCGATGGCTACACCTTC	CASSSRDVDGYTF
TRBV19	TRBD1	TRBJ1-3	.	TGTGCCAGTACTACCAGACCGGGACAGCGGCCCTCTGGAAACACCATATATTTT	CASTTRPGQRPSGNTIYF
TRBV6-4	TRBD1	TRBJ2-7	.	TGTGCCAGCAGAACATCGGGACAGACCCCATTACGGGACTACTTC	CASRTSGQTPLRDYF
TRBV7-3	.	TRBJ1-1	.	TGTGCCAGCAGCTTAACCCTGGGCCGGAACACTGAAGCTTTCTTT	CASSLTLGRNTEAFF
TRBV7-2	TRBD1	TRBJ1-1	.	TGTGCCAGCAGCCCCGAGACAGGGTACGGGACTGAAGCTTTCTTT	CASSPETGYGTEAFF
TRBV7-2	.	TRBJ2-7	.	TGTGCCAGCAGCTCCCGACCCGACTTGGGCGAGCAGTACTTC	CASSSRPDLGEQYF
TRBV4-2	TRBD2	TRBJ2-7	.	TGTGCCAGCAGCGAGCGGGACTCCTACGAGCAGTACTTC	CASSERDSYEQYF